These 3 T cell receptor beta chains originate from one sample sequenced in a study of CD8 T cells in Susac syndrome. After extraction with the RNeasy kit, roughly 0.5 to 1 ug of the RNA was reverse transcribed using random hexamers. A single record per CDR3 protein comes from TCRdb applying MiXCR to the immunoSEQ multiplex PCR reads. The sample yields 69,000 or so distinct CDR3 sequences, over 85% seen once. Sequencing was done on a sample of CD8+ T cells from PBMCs. The receptors were gathered from a human donor with multiple sclerosis.

This clonotype was recorded only once. The chain combines TRBV9 with TRBJ2-1; possible D gene TRBD1, 6 bases. Trimming removed 0 bases at V and 8 bases at J, with 12 bases between. The CDR3 loop spans 14 amino acids. Germline-derived CDR1 and CDR2 are SGDLS and YYNGEE. The CDR3 sequence: CASSVGAGAHEQFF. The DNA of the CDR3 is TGTGCCAGCAGCGTAGGGGCAGGGGCCCATGAGCAGTTCTTC.

The CDR3 here is CSGDLLGGAGPYEQYF. CDR3 DNA: TGCAGTGGCGACCTCCTAGGAGGAGCGGGACCCTACGAGCAGTACTTC. The rearrangement links TRBV20-1 to TRBJ2-7, with 7 bases fitting TRBD2. Per the germline V gene, CDR1 is DFQATT and CDR2 is SNEGSKA (reference sequence). V gave up 7 bases and J gave up 2 bases; unmatched junction bases: 17. This CDR3 is built from 16 residues.

The CDR3 DNA is TGTGCCACCAGCAGAGAAAGGGGCAATCAGCCCCAGCATTTT. It specifies CATSRERGNQPQHF. The chain carries TRBV15 and TRBJ1-5; no definite D call. V lost 0 bases and J lost 2, with 5 bases in between. The CDR3 is 14 amino acids. Germline CDR1 reads LNHNV; CDR2 reads YYDKDF (reference sequence). Looking up the rest from reference TRBV15 and TRBJ1-5 gives the full variable domain: DAMVIQNPRYQVTQFGKPVTLSCSQTLNHNVMYWYQQKSSQAPKLLFHYYDKDFNNEADTPDNFQSRRPNTSFCFLDIRSPGLGDTAMYLCATSRERGNQPQHFGDGTRLSIL.